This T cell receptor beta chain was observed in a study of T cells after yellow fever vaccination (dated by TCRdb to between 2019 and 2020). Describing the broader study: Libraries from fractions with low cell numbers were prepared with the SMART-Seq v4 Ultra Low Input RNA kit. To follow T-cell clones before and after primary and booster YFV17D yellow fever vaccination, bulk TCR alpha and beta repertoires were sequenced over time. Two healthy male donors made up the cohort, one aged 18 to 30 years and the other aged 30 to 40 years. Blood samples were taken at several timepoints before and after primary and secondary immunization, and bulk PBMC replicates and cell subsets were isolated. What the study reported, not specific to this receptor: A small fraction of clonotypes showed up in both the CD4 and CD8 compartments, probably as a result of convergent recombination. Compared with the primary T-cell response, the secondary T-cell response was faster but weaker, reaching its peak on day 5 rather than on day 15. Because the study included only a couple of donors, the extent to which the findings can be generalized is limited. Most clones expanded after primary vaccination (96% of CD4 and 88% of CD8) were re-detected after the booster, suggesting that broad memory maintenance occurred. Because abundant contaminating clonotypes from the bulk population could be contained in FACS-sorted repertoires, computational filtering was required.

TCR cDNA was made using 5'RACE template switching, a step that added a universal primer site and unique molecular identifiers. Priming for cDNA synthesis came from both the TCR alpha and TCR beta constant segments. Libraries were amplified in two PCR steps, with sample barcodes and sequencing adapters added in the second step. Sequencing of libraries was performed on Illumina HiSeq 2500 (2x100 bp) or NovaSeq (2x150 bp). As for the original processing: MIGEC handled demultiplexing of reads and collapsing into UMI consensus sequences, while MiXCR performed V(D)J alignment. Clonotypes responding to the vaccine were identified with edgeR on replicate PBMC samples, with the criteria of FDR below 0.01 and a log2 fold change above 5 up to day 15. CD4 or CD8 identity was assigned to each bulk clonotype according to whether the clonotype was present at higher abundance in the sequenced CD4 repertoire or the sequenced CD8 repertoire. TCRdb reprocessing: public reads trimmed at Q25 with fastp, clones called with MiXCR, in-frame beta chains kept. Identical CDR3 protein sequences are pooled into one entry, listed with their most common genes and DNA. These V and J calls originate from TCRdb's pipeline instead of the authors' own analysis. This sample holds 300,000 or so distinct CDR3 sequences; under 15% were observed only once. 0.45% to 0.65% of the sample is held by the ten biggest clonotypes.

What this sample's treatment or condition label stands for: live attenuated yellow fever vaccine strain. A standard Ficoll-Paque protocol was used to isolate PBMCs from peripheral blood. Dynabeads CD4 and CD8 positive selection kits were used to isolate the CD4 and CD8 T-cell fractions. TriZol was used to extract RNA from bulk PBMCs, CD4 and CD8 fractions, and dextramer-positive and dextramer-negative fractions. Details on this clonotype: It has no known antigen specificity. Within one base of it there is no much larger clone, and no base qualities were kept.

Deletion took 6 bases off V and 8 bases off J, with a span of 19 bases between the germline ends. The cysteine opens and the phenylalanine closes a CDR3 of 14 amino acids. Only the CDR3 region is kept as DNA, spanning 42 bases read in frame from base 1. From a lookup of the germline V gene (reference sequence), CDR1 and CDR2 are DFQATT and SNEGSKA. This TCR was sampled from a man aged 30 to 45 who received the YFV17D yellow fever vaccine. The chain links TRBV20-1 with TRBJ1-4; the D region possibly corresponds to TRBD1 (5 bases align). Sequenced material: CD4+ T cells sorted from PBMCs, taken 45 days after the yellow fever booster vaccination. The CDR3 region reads CSAGVAGRVEKLFF. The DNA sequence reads TGCAGTGCCGGCGTCGCCGGCAGGGTGGAAAAACTGTTTTTT.